The clone carrying this TCR beta chain was seen a handful of times. Antigen specificity is unknown. The isolated RNA, all of it, was reverse transcribed, so expressed TCRB transcripts were what got sequenced. Repertoires were generated with immunoSEQ multiplex PCR, while TCRdb's copy carries only in-frame clones and drops some. This table has 550,000 to 850,000 clones, around an eighth appearing once. This entry is derived from a study of beta chain features in type 1 diabetes. Study-level results: TCRB CDR3s were moderately but significantly shorter in Type 1 diabetes patients in all four CD4+ subsets. Any HLA effect on TCRB rearrangement was left unresolved by small sub-analyses.

In all sorted populations, purity surpassed 95%. The germline V gene has CDR1 SGHTA and CDR2 FQGNSA. CDR3 length: 14 amino acids. With V trimmed by 3 bases and J by 2 bases, 2 bases remained unmatched. The origin of this receptor is a man younger than 35 with type 1 diabetes. Specimen: naive CD4+ T cells from blood. The chain is built from TRBV7-2 and TRBJ2-5, with 8 positions matching TRBD1. The CDR3 loop reads CASSFQGAQETQYF. For the CDR3, the DNA is TGTGCCAGCAGCTTTCAGGGGGCACAAGAGACCCAGTACTTC.